A selection of T cell receptor beta chains follows, all from one sample in a study of T cells in localized non-small cell lung cancer. The repertoire was sequenced with immunoSEQ multiplex PCR; TCRdb's copy has only in-frame clones and lacks some. The sample lists 25,000 or so clones, about 87% occurring once. This specimen consisted of peripheral blood, obtained before any cancer treatment. Receptors originate from an older male donor with stage I lung adenocarcinoma. CDR3s include the opening cysteine and the closing phenylalanine or tryptophan. The order of the fields is CDR3 protein, CDR3 DNA, clone size, J gene, D gene, V gene. A D gene is named only where the DNA matches it firmly. Clone size is not always given. Where it is, it says once, few, many or a class for expanded clones.

CASSHDRESSPLHF,TGTGCCAGCAGCCATGACAGGGAAAGTTCACCCCTCCACTTT,-,TRBJ1-6,TRBD1,TRBV7-9
CASSQAITGPHEQYF,TGCGCCAGCAGCCAAGCCATAACGGGGCCCCACGAGCAGTACTTC,-,TRBJ2-7,-,TRBV4-3
CASSESPFGGYTF,TGTGCCAGCAGCGAATCCCCGTTTGGAGGCTACACCTTC,-,TRBJ1-2,-,TRBV9
CASSFAGGRVTQYF,TGTGCCAGCAGCTTTGCAGGGGGCCGGGTGACCCAGTACTTC,-,TRBJ2-5,TRBD1,TRBV7-2
CASSLGQGVYNGYTF,TGTGCCAGCAGTTTAGGGCAGGGGGTGTATAATGGCTACACCTTC,-,TRBJ1-2,TRBD1,TRBV28
CASSRLDLRVAFF,TGTGCCAGTAGTCGATTGGACCTTCGGGTCGCTTTCTTT,-,TRBJ1-1,-,TRBV19
CASSRGGVNEKLFF,TGTGCCAGCAGCCGGGGGGGTGTAAACGAAAAACTGTTTTTT,-,TRBJ1-4,-,TRBV7-9
CASSSSHYLAGGLTYEQYF,TGTGCCAGCAGTTCTTCCCACTATCTAGCGGGGGGATTGACCTACGAGCAGTACTTC,-,TRBJ2-7,TRBD2,TRBV28
CASSQDTGTDTQYF,TGCGCCAGCAGCCAAGATACAGGAACAGATACGCAGTATTTT,-,TRBJ2-3,-,TRBV4-1
CASSGRQGGHEQYF,TGTGCCAGCAGCGGGCGACAGGGGGGTCACGAGCAGTACTTC,-,TRBJ2-7,TRBD1,TRBV9
CASSSGDFSSYNEQFF,TGTGCCAGCAGCTCTGGGGACTTTAGCTCCTACAATGAGCAGTTCTTC,-,TRBJ2-1,-,TRBV11-3
CASSSRTGDNQPQHF,TGTGCCAGCAGCTCCCGGACAGGGGACAATCAGCCCCAGCATTTT,once,TRBJ1-5,TRBD1,TRBV7-2
CASSRGPPGDTQYF,TGTGCCAGCAGTCGTGGGCCCCCCGGAGATACGCAGTATTTT,-,TRBJ2-3,-,TRBV7-2
CASSKGDSNTDTQYF,TGTGCCAGCAGCAAAGGGGACAGTAACACAGATACGCAGTATTTT,-,TRBJ2-3,TRBD1,TRBV4-2
CASSPNPLYSYEQYF,TGTGCCAGCTCCCCAAATCCACTTTACTCCTACGAGCAGTACTTC,-,TRBJ2-7,-,TRBV18
CASSLVEKGNEQFF,TGTGCCAGCAGCTTAGTCGAGAAAGGCAATGAGCAGTTCTTC,-,TRBJ2-1,-,TRBV7-9
CASSLPGPSNEQFF,TGTGCCAGCAGTTTACCGGGGCCAAGTAATGAGCAGTTCTTC,-,TRBJ2-1,-,TRBV28
CASSFSSRGGELFF,TGTGCCAGCAGCTTTTCGAGCCGAGGCGGGGAGCTGTTTTTT,-,TRBJ2-2,-,TRBV7-2
CASSLVVLRNSPLHF,TGTGCCAGCAGCTTAGTGGTGCTTCGGAATTCACCCCTCCACTTT,-,TRBJ1-6,-,TRBV11-3
CASREDRVYGYTF,TGTGCCAGCAGAGAGGACAGGGTATATGGCTACACCTTC,once,TRBJ1-2,TRBD1,TRBV6-6
CASSLVQYAPGTADNQPQHF,TGCGCCAGCAGCTTGGTCCAATACGCGCCCGGGACAGCGGACAATCAGCCCCAGCATTTT,-,TRBJ1-5,TRBD1,TRBV5-1
CASSSLGPGSTDTQYF,TGTGCCAGCAGCTCACTCGGACCGGGGAGCACAGATACGCAGTATTTT,-,TRBJ2-3,-,TRBV7-3
CASSESGTGTYEQYF,TGTGCCAGCAGTGAAAGCGGGACAGGGACCTACGAGCAGTACTTC,-,TRBJ2-7,TRBD1,TRBV2
CASAEGQGISYSGANVLTF,TGTGCCAGCGCGGAAGGTCAGGGGATCAGTTATTCTGGGGCCAACGTCCTGACTTTC,-,TRBJ2-6,-,TRBV7-9
CASSQINNYGYTF,TGCGCCAGCAGCCAGATTAATAACTATGGCTACACCTTC,-,TRBJ1-2,-,TRBV4-3
CASSTVSASYNEQFF,TGTGCCAGCAGCACGGTTTCAGCCTCCTACAATGAGCAGTTCTTC,few,TRBJ2-1,-,TRBV5-6
CASRGAGVGEKLFF,TGTGCCAGCAGGGGGGCCGGGGTTGGCGAAAAACTGTTTTTT,-,TRBJ1-4,-,TRBV28
CASSRDSDNSPLHF,TGTGCCAGCAGCCGGGACAGCGATAATTCACCCCTCCACTTT,-,TRBJ1-6,TRBD1,TRBV5-4
CASSQGLGETQYF,TGTGCCAGCTCACAAGGACTAGGAGAGACCCAGTACTTC,-,TRBJ2-5,TRBD2,TRBV18
CASRRQGSNNQPQHF,TGTGCCAGTAGAAGACAGGGATCGAACAATCAGCCCCAGCATTTT,-,TRBJ1-5,TRBD1,TRBV19
CASSSTGTSGGLNEQFF,TGTGCCAGTAGTAGTACCGGGACTAGCGGGGGGTTAAATGAGCAGTTCTTC,-,TRBJ2-1,TRBD2,TRBV19
CASKVGYGYTF,TGTGCCAGCAAGGTCGGCTATGGCTACACCTTC,-,TRBJ1-2,-,TRBV28
CASSELGPANTEAFF,TGTGCCAGCAGTGAACTCGGACCCGCGAACACTGAAGCTTTCTTT,-,TRBJ1-1,-,TRBV2
CASREQGSGNTIYF,TGTGCCAGCAGGGAACAGGGGTCTGGAAACACCATATATTTT,-,TRBJ1-3,TRBD1,TRBV2
CASSPDRPPYEQYF,TGCGCCAGCAGCCCGGACAGGCCCCCCTACGAGCAGTACTTC,-,TRBJ2-7,TRBD1,TRBV5-1
CASKDGPRGNQPQHF,TGTGCCAGTAAGGATGGTCCACGGGGCAATCAGCCCCAGCATTTT,-,TRBJ1-5,-,TRBV19
CASSLGTRVMADTQYF,TGCGCCAGCAGCTTAGGGACTAGAGTTATGGCAGATACGCAGTATTTT,-,TRBJ2-3,TRBD2,TRBV5-1
CAWSVLAGGTDTQYF,TGTGCCTGGAGTGTACTAGCGGGGGGGACAGATACGCAGTATTTT,-,TRBJ2-3,TRBD2,TRBV30
CSVGQGDGTQYF,TGCAGCGTGGGACAGGGGGATGGGACCCAGTACTTC,-,TRBJ2-5,TRBD1,TRBV29-1
CAGSTGGDYGYTF,TGTGCCGGTTCGACAGGGGGGGACTATGGCTACACCTTC,-,TRBJ1-2,TRBD1,TRBV2
CASSPQGARDEQYF,TGTGCCAGCAGTCCTCAGGGGGCTCGGGACGAGCAGTACTTC,once,TRBJ2-7,TRBD1,TRBV27
CASSSYDRRTEAFF,TGTGCCAGCAGCTCCTATGACAGGCGGACTGAAGCTTTCTTT,few,TRBJ1-1,-,TRBV7-9
CASSPKNTEAFF,TGTGCCAGCTCGCCTAAGAACACTGAAGCTTTCTTT,-,TRBJ1-1,-,TRBV18
CASSQDMGGATQYF,TGTGCCAGCAGCCAAGATATGGGGGGGGCGACGCAGTATTTT,-,TRBJ2-3,-,TRBV4-2
CASSPPLRQFPGYTF,TGTGCCAGCAGTCCCCCCCTGCGACAGTTCCCAGGCTACACCTTC,-,TRBJ1-2,-,TRBV2
CAISGYREGTEAFF,TGTGCCATCAGTGGCTACAGGGAGGGCACTGAAGCTTTCTTT,few,TRBJ1-1,-,TRBV10-3
CASSSPEDRGLSNYGYTF,TGTGCCAGCAGCTCCCCGGAGGACAGGGGGCTGTCTAACTATGGCTACACCTTC,-,TRBJ1-2,TRBD1,TRBV7-2
CAISDFFPGQGGYGYTF,TGTGCCATCAGTGACTTTTTTCCGGGACAGGGGGGCTATGGCTACACCTTC,-,TRBJ1-2,TRBD1,TRBV10-3
CASSQVAGYSNQPQHF,TGTGCCAGCAGCCAAGTGGCCGGTTATAGCAATCAGCCCCAGCATTTT,-,TRBJ1-5,-,TRBV4-2
CASSLQGYNSPLHF,TGTGCCAGCAGTTTGCAGGGCTATAATTCACCCCTCCACTTT,-,TRBJ1-6,-,TRBV27
CASSLIGYGYTF,TGTGCCAGCAGCTTGATCGGCTATGGCTACACCTTC,-,TRBJ1-2,-,TRBV5-5
CASSPQYRRGHGNTIYF,TGTGCCAGCAGCCCCCAGTATCGGAGGGGGCATGGAAACACCATATATTTT,-,TRBJ1-3,TRBD1,TRBV14
CASSLLNSPLHF,TGTGCCAGCAGTCTACTCAATTCACCCCTCCACTTT,few,TRBJ1-6,-,TRBV6-5
CASSPGTDYEQYF,TGTGCCAGCAGCCCAGGTACCGATTACGAGCAGTACTTC,-,TRBJ2-7,-,TRBV28
CASSLAGTSGGYEQYF,TGTGCCAGCTCACTTGCTGGGACTAGCGGGGGCTACGAGCAGTACTTC,-,TRBJ2-7,TRBD2,TRBV18